This TCR beta chain was sequenced for a study of cytomegalovirus exposure and HLA in healthy donors. The study, taken as a whole, reports: TCR beta V segments were, for the most part, productive about 87% or about 30% of the time in an earlier analysis.

A note on this clone: Its antigen is not identified.

V dropped 3 bases and J dropped 3 bases, with 9 bases sitting between them. The CDR3 has 14 amino acids. Germline CDR1 is SGHRS and CDR2 is YFSETQ. PCR employed 60 Vbeta and 13 Jbeta primers. Here immunoSEQ multiplex PCR was the method, and the copy in TCRdb shows in-frame clones only, minus some. This sample yields some 120,000 clones, of which about 80% are seen a single time; more than 2.5% belongs to the top ten. The TCR comes from a male donor in good health and CMV-seronegative. Sequenced input: PBMCs. The chain is built from TRBV5-1 and TRBJ2-2; D might be TRBD1 (6 bases). The CDR3 nucleotides read TGCGCCAGCAGCTGGCGACAGGACACCGGGGAGCTGTTTTTT. Translation gives CASSWRQDTGELFF.